The 2 T cell receptor beta chains in this list originate from one sample, sequenced in a study of blood T cell repertoires in COVID-19. Profiling relied on immunoSEQ multiplex PCR, and the TCRdb table lists in-frame clones only, not all of them. Of 150,000 to 200,000 clones in the sample, approximately 85% were seen once. Sequencing used peripheral blood. The receptors were gathered from a man aged 60-69 years with active or convalescent COVID-19.

A single count supports this clone. The chain couples TRBV25-1 to TRBJ2-7; possibly TRBD2 for D (5 bases). V shed 5 bases and J shed 0 bases, with 8 bases lying between them. Germline loops: CDR1 MGHDK, CDR2 SYGVNS. CDR3 length: 13 residues. CDR3 sequence reads: CASSRSGSYEQYF. CDR3 coding DNA: TGTGCCAGCAGTCGAAGCGGCTCCTACGAGCAGTACTTC.

The chain has TRBV6-5 and TRBJ1-6, with TRBD1 as a possible D gene (6 bases). Germline loops: CDR1 MNHEY, CDR2 SVGAGI. The ends were cut back, 6 bases at V and 5 bases at J, with 14 bases in the middle. The CDR3 extends over 15 amino acids. The CDR3 DNA is TGTGCCAGCAGCCAAACAGGGATTAATAATTCACCCCTCCACTTT. As protein: CASSQTGINNSPLHF.